These 32 T cell receptor beta chains originate from one sample sequenced in a study of technical replicates of blood from several donors. Libraries were prepared by immunoSEQ multiplex PCR; TCRdb keeps only in-frame clonotypes and omits some of them. The data contain around 62,000 clones, under 98% of them singletons. The source material was T cells isolated from PBMCs. The receptor set was obtained from a human donor in good health.

This clone appeared a single time. The chain combines TRBV18 with TRBJ1-1, with 7 bases fitting TRBD1. The CDR3 runs to 15 residues. With V trimmed by 5 bases and J by 8 bases, 14 bases remained unmatched. Germline values: CDR1 KGHSH, CDR2 LQKENI. Here the CDR3 DNA reads TGTGCCAGCTCAGAGGGGGTCAGACAGGGCCTAGAAGCTTTCTTT. Translation: CASSEGVRQGLEAFF.

The rearrangement joins TRBV27 to TRBJ2-7, with TRBD1 matching 8 bases. This CDR3 is built from 13 residues. V lost 7 bases to trimming and J lost 4 bases; unmatched junction nucleotides: 6. Germline V gene lookup returns CDR1 MNHEY and CDR2 SMNVEV (reference sequence). Here the CDR3 DNA reads TGTGCCAGCACCTTTCAGGGGGCTTACGAGCAGTACTTC. Protein sequence: CASTFQGAYEQYF.

The chain combines TRBV6-5 with TRBJ1-1; D is perhaps TRBD1 (5 bases). From germline, CDR1 is MNHEY and CDR2 SVGAGI. CDR3 length equals 15 residues. Trimming removed 1 base from V and 2 bases from J, with 11 bases in between. For the CDR3, the DNA is TGTGCCAGCAGTTACTTCGGGGGATCTAACACTGAAGCTTTCTTT. It is translated as CASSYFGGSNTEAFF.

The chain links TRBV5-6 to TRBJ1-1, with 8 bases fitting TRBD1. V trimming: 3 bases; J trimming: 1 base; junction bases outside the gene matches: 5. The CDR3 is made up of 15 amino acids. The germline V gene has CDR1 SGHDT and CDR2 YYEEEE. CDR3 coding DNA: TGTGCCAGCAGCTCAGACGGGACAGGGAACACTGAAGCTTTCTTT. Translated, it gives CASSSDGTGNTEAFF.

The rearrangement uses TRBV5-1 and TRBJ2-3, with 7 positions matching TRBD2. The CDR3 has 16 amino acids. J gave up 4 bases and V 5 bases, and 13 bases lay outside the gene matches. Germline CDR1 is SGHRS and CDR2 is YFSETQ. The CDR3 region is CASRPRGGSSPDTQYF. CDR3 sequence (DNA): TGCGCCAGCAGACCGAGGGGCGGGAGCTCCCCAGATACGCAGTATTTT. Complete variable domain (other parts from reference TRBV5-1 and TRBJ2-3): KAGVTQTPRYLIKTRGQQVTLSCSPISGHRSVSWYQQTPGQGLQFLFEYFSETQRNKGNFPGRFSGRQFSNSRSEMNVSTLELGDSALYLCASRPRGGSSPDTQYFGPGTRLTVL.

The chain has TRBV5-6 and TRBJ2-1; D is perhaps TRBD1 (5 bases). The CDR3 sequence is 16 residues long. V lost 3 bases to trimming and J lost 0 bases, with 13 bases between them. The germline gives CDR1 SGHDT, CDR2 YYEEEE. The CDR3 here is CASSSQGGRSYNEQFF. CDR3 sequence (DNA): TGTGCCAGCAGCTCGCAGGGCGGCCGCTCCTACAATGAGCAGTTCTTC. The variable domain in full, completed from reference TRBV5-6 and TRBJ2-1, reads DAGVTQSPTHLIKTRGQQVTLRCSPKSGHDTVSWYQQALGQGPQFIFQYYEEEERQRGNFPDRFSGHQFPNYSSELNVNALLLGDSALYLCASSSQGGRSYNEQFFGPGTRLTVL.

The chain employs TRBV21-1 and TRBJ2-7; the table's TRBD2 call for D was not verified on the DNA. TRBV21-1 is listed as a pseudogene. CDR3 length: 15 residues. The CDR3 DNA follows: TGTGCCAGCAGCAAAGCGAGGCTCGAAAGCTACGAGCAGTACTTC. This translates into CASSKARLESYEQYF.

This clone was seen once. The rearrangement uses TRBV28 and TRBJ1-1; D is unclear. The CDR3 totals 15 residues. The V end was cut by 4 bases, the J end by 8 bases, with 20 bases between. The germline V gene encodes CDR1 MDHEN and CDR2 SYDVKM. The CDR3 is CASSSPTSLGAEAFF. CDR3 DNA: TGTGCCAGCAGTTCCCCTACGAGTTTGGGAGCGGAAGCTTTCTTT.

The gene calls are TRBV7-6 and TRBJ1-5; 7 bases line up with TRBD1. V lost 1 base to trimming and J lost 4 bases; unmatched junction nucleotides: 7. The CDR3 extends over 16 amino acids. Germline V gene lookup returns CDR1 SGHVS and CDR2 FNYEAQ. The CDR3 DNA follows: TGTGCCAGCAGCTTAGGTCCTCGACAGGGAAATCAGCCCCAGCATTTT. It specifies CASSLGPRQGNQPQHF. Looking up the rest from reference TRBV7-6 and TRBJ1-5 gives the full variable domain: GAGVSQSPRYKVTKRGQDVALRCDPISGHVSLYWYRQALGQGPEFLTYFNYEAQQDKSGLPNDRFSAERPEGSISTLTIQRTEQRDSAMYRCASSLGPRQGNQPQHFGDGTRLSIL.

The V gene is TRBV27, the J gene TRBJ2-2; D unresolved. The V and J ends lost 0 bases and 4 bases respectively, with 9 bases between them. CDR1 and CDR2 from the germline V gene are MNHEY and SMNVEV (reference sequence). There are 15 residues in the CDR3. Here the CDR3 DNA reads TGTGCCAGCAGTTTATCTTACCCGGGCACCGGGGAGCTGTTTTTT. It codes for CASSLSYPGTGELFF.

In its sample, this clone was seen once. The chain links TRBV27 to TRBJ2-5, with D tentatively TRBD2 (5 bases). The V and J ends lost 1 base and 2 bases respectively, with 14 bases between them. Germline lookup yields CDR1 MNHEY and CDR2 SMNVEV (reference sequence). The CDR3 spans 16 residues. In DNA, the CDR3 is TGTGCCAGCAGTTTATTCCATACTAGTAAACAAGAGACCCAGTACTTC. Translation: CASSLFHTSKQETQYF.

The rearrangement links TRBV5-4 to TRBJ1-1, with TRBD1 matching 7 bases. V shed 4 bases, J shed 4 bases, and the junction held 10 bases outside the gene matches. The CDR3 sequence is 15 residues long. Per germline, CDR1 SGHNT and CDR2 YYREEE (reference sequence). In DNA form, the CDR3 reads TGTGCCAGCAGCCAAGGACAGGTCGAGGGCACTGAAGCTTTCTTT. Translating gives CASSQGQVEGTEAFF.

The V and J genes are TRBV9 and TRBJ2-7; TRBD2 matches at 7 bases. The J segment lost 7 bases and the V segment lost 4 bases, leaving 8 bases of the junction unmatched. CDR1 and CDR2 (germline): SGDLS, YYNGEE. This CDR3 has 13 residues. This chain's CDR3 is CASSLVGGREQYF. The CDR3 region has the DNA TGTGCCAGCAGCCTAGTGGGAGGGAGGGAGCAGTACTTC.

This chain connects TRBV29-1 to TRBJ1-1, with TRBD1 identical over 11 bases. The CDR3 sequence is 14 residues long. V trimming: 4 bases; J trimming: 0 bases; junction bases outside the gene matches: 1. Germline V gene lookup returns CDR1 SQVTM and CDR2 ANQGSEA. As DNA, the CDR3 is TGCAGCGTTGGGACAGGGGGCATGAACACTGAAGCTTTCTTT. This translates into CSVGTGGMNTEAFF.

The V call is TRBV5-1, the J call TRBJ2-5; TRBD1 might be the D (6 bases). The CDR3 contains 13 residues. Trimming shortened V by 8 bases and J by 5 bases, and 16 bases separated the two germline ends. Germline-derived CDR1 and CDR2 are SGHRS and YFSETQ. CDR3 loop: CASSRGYGETQYF. The CDR3 DNA sequence: TGCGCCAGTAGCAGGGGCTATGGCGAGACCCAGTACTTC. Based on the CDR3 plus reference TRBV5-1 and TRBJ2-5, the full variable domain is KAGVTQTPRYLIKTRGQQVTLSCSPISGHRSVSWYQQTPGQGLQFLFEYFSETQRNKGNFPGRFSGRQFSNSRSEMNVSTLELGDSALYLCASSRGYGETQYFGPGTRLLVL.

The rearrangement links TRBV30 to TRBJ1-1; D call uncertain. Germline assignment: CDR1 GTSNPN and CDR2 SVGIG (reference sequence). Trimming left V 2 bases short and J 5 bases short, with 21 bases between. This CDR3 spans 16 amino acids. CDR3 bases: TGTGCCTGGAGTCTAAGATCCGGGATATTTGGGACTGAAGCTTTCTTT. Its translation is CAWSLRSGIFGTEAFF.

The rearrangement joins TRBV11-2 to TRBJ1-1; D is ambiguous. This CDR3 contains 15 residues. The V end lost 5 bases, the J end lost 0 bases, and 13 bases lay between the germline ends. The germline V gene encodes CDR1 SGHAT and CDR2 FQNNGV. The CDR3 DNA follows: TGTGCCAGCAGCGGGCGCCCCTTACTGAACACTGAAGCTTTCTTT. Translation gives CASSGRPLLNTEAFF.

The CDR3 bases are TGCGCCAGCAGCCAAAATCCTAGCGGGAGAGCAACTGAGCAGTTCTTC. Residues: CASSQNPSGRATEQFF. The chain uses TRBV4-1 and TRBJ2-1; 10 nucleotides agree with TRBD2. The CDR3 consists of 16 residues. CDR1 is MGHRA, CDR2 YSYEKL, per germline. With 2 bases clipped from V and 9 bases from J, the junction kept 10 bases outside the gene matches.

V usage is TRBV29-1 and J usage is TRBJ2-3; 8 nucleotides match TRBD2. Trimming took 0 bases from V and 3 from J; bases not matched to a gene: 5. Looked up from germline, CDR1 is SQVTM and CDR2 is ANQGSEA. The CDR3 spans 15 residues. In DNA, the CDR3 is TGCAGCGTTGAAGATCGCGGGGGGCAGACAGATACGCAGTATTTT. The encoded protein is CSVEDRGGQTDTQYF.

This clone was counted once. Mismatch with germline at one junction end may stem from a read error. This chain connects TRBV28 to TRBJ2-4; possible D gene TRBD2, 5 bases. Germline V gives CDR1 MDHEN, CDR2 SYDVKM. CDR3 length equals 11 residues. CDR3 sequence reads: CASSSGEHRSF. The CDR3 DNA is TGTGCCAGCAGTTCTGGGGAGCATCGGTCCTTC.

This rearrangement joins TRBV27 to TRBJ1-5; 10 bases are a match to TRBD1. V gave up 0 bases and J gave up 2 bases; unmatched junction bases: 10. Germline CDR1 MNHEY, CDR2 SMNVEV (reference sequence). The CDR3 totals 19 residues. The chain's CDR3 is CASSLSGTGDNKRNQPQHF. Written as DNA, the CDR3 is TGTGCCAGCAGTTTATCGGGGACAGGGGATAATAAGCGCAATCAGCCCCAGCATTTT.

For the CDR3, the DNA is TGTGCCAGCAGTCTCCCGACTAGTGCGGATGAGCAGTTCTTC. Its protein is CASSLPTSADEQFF. J is TRBJ2-1 and V is TRBV6-6; possible D gene TRBD2, 6 bases. The CDR3 has 14 residues. The V gene's germline CDR1 is MNHNY and CDR2 SVGAGI (reference sequence). V was pared by 5 bases and J by 8 bases, with 16 bases between.

The chain joins TRBV11-3 to TRBJ2-3; tentative D call: TRBD2 (6 bases). The CDR3 sequence is 16 residues long. Deletions cut 5 bases from V and 0 bases from J, with 15 bases between. CDR1 SGHNT and CDR2 YENEEA come from the germline V gene. DNA for the CDR3: TGTGCCAGCAGCCCCTTACTAGCTTATAGCACAGATACGCAGTATTTT. This sequence encodes CASSPLLAYSTDTQYF.

The V gene is TRBV5-4, the J gene TRBJ1-2; 7 positions agree with TRBD1. Germline trimming cut 3 bases from V and 5 bases from J; bases unmatched to any gene: 7. CDR3 length: 14 amino acids. In germline, CDR1 is SGHNT, CDR2 YYREEE (reference sequence). Here the CDR3 reads CASSWGQLNYGYTF. For the CDR3, the DNA is TGTGCCAGCAGCTGGGGACAGTTAAATTATGGCTACACCTTC.

This clone came up once. The rearrangement uses TRBV6-5 and TRBJ2-7; 8 positions match TRBD1. Germline lookup yields CDR1 MNHEY and CDR2 SVGAGI. The CDR3 is 12 residues long. V dropped 5 bases and J dropped 6; count of bases not matched to a gene: 3. For the CDR3, the DNA is TGTGCCAGCAGTCGGACAGGGCGCGAGCAGTACTTC. Protein: CASSRTGREQYF.

The sample holds one count of this clone. The chain couples TRBV19 to TRBJ2-7; 10 bases fit TRBD2. Trimming took 9 bases from V and 2 from J; bases not matched to a gene: 4. From germline, CDR1 is LNHDA and CDR2 SQIVND (reference sequence). This CDR3 has 13 residues. In DNA, the CDR3 is TGTGCCAGCAAGCTAGCGGGAGCCTACGAGCAGTACTTC. It translates to CASKLAGAYEQYF.

The chain uses TRBV7-8 and TRBJ2-3, with D possibly being TRBD2 (6 bases). CDR3 size: 14 residues. V was shortened by 2 bases and J by 4 bases, with 10 bases between the two germline ends. From germline, CDR1 is SGHVS and CDR2 FQNEAQ. This CDR3 is CASSLRRDSDTQYF. For the CDR3, the DNA is TGTGCCAGCAGCTTAAGGCGGGACTCAGATACGCAGTATTTT.

This clone was counted only a few times. The rearrangement links TRBV10-3 to TRBJ1-1; 9 bases line up with TRBD1. CDR3 length: 12 residues. Germline-derived CDR1 and CDR2 are ENHRY and SYGVKD. V shed 9 bases, J shed 6 bases, and the junction held 5 bases outside the gene matches. The CDR3: CAIGQGKAEAFF. As DNA, the CDR3 is TGTGCCATAGGACAGGGGAAGGCTGAAGCTTTCTTT.

This chain joins TRBV19 and TRBJ2-2; 11 nucleotides line up with TRBD2. Unmatched junction bases numbered 8, after V lost 3 bases and J lost 5 bases. The CDR3 is 17 residues long. In germline, CDR1 is LNHDA, CDR2 SQIVND (reference sequence). This chain's CDR3 is CASSIRPGLAETGELFF. The CDR3 DNA reads as TGTGCCAGTAGTATCCGCCCGGGACTAGCGGAGACCGGGGAGCTGTTTTTT.

The rearrangement links TRBV5-1 to TRBJ2-5, with D possibly being TRBD2 (5 bases). V gave up 3 bases and J gave up 4 bases, with 13 bases separating them. The germline V gene has CDR1 SGHRS and CDR2 YFSETQ. This CDR3 is built from 14 residues. The CDR3 nucleotides are TGCGCCAGCAGCTCTGATACTAGTCTAGAGACCCAGTACTTC. The encoded protein is CASSSDTSLETQYF.

A word on this clone: Within the sample, other DNA sequences also encode this same CDR3. V gene TRBV18 combines with J gene TRBJ2-7; D remains unclear. Per the germline V gene, CDR1 is KGHSH and CDR2 is LQKENI. The CDR3 loop spans 11 amino acids. Trimming took off 5 bases at V and 5 bases at J, with 7 bases between the two ends. The CDR3 sequence: CASSLGDEQYF. The CDR3 nucleotides are TGTGCCAGCTCATTGGGCGACGAGCAGTACTTC. Complete variable domain (other parts from reference TRBV18 and TRBJ2-7): NAGVMQNPRHLVRRRGQEARLRCSPMKGHSHVYWYRQLPEEGLKFMVYLQKENIIDESGMPKERFSAEFPKEGPSILRIQQVVRGDSAAYFCASSLGDEQYFGPGTRLTVT.

The V and J genes are TRBV18 and TRBJ2-7; D may be TRBD1 (6 bases). Germline V gene data show CDR1 as KGHSH and CDR2 as LQKENI. V lost 3 bases to trimming and J lost 2 bases, with 8 bases between them. The CDR3 length is 13 residues. The CDR3 DNA follows: TGTGCCAGCTCACCCCAGGGGCCCTACGAGCAGTACTTC. Translating it yields CASSPQGPYEQYF.